A selection of T cell receptor beta chains follows, all from one sample in a study of beta chain features in type 1 diabetes. Repertoires were generated with immunoSEQ multiplex PCR, while TCRdb's copy carries only in-frame clones and drops some. This sample has a few hundred thousand clones, with roughly a fifth found just once. The specimen sequenced was naive CD4+ T cells from blood. The source is a woman aged 18-29 years in good health. Each CDR3 is given with its conserved first and last residue.

cdr3_length j_call v_call cdr3_aa
15 TRBJ1-3 TRBV2 CASGEDRGIGNTIYF
14 TRBJ2-7 TRBV5-1 CASAVPGTSYEQYF
18 TRBJ2-7 TRBV12-5 CASGLDDGRVDLSYEQYF
15 TRBJ2-7 TRBV4-1 CASSQTSGASYEQYF
12 TRBJ1-2 TRBV30 CAWSPHSEGYTF
13 TRBJ1-2 TRBV14 CASSQGQGLGYTF
11 TRBJ1-2 TRBV7-2 CASSLSYGYTF
12 TRBJ2-5 TRBV30 CAWSTTSGTHHF
15 TRBJ1-2 TRBV9 CASTPQGSGDYGYTF
15 TRBJ2-3 TRBV6-1 CASSVSSGGIDTQYF
15 TRBJ2-7 TRBV14 CASSQGEFTTYEQYF
15 TRBJ2-3 TRBV7-2 CASTSLAGYTDTQYF
13 TRBJ1-2 TRBV7-2 CASSPRANYGYTF
14 TRBJ1-1 TRBV10-3 CAISGSAMNTEAFF
13 TRBJ2-3 TRBV25-1 CASSAATGHTQYF
15 TRBJ1-5 TRBV30 CAWRGPGQGWQPQHF
13 TRBJ1-1 TRBV29-1 CSVEVGGDTEAFF
15 TRBJ1-2 TRBV18 CASSPQADSNYGYTF
14 TRBJ2-3 TRBV5-6 CASSMTDRADTQYF
16 TRBJ2-7 TRBV6-6 CASSPKLAGGSYEQYF
15 TRBJ2-5 TRBV5-6 CASSLRTSGGETQYF
15 TRBJ1-2 TRBV7-2 CASSLAGQPYYGYTF
19 TRBJ2-7 TRBV18 CASSPRGSGQSGSSYEQYF
19 TRBJ1-2 TRBV7-2 CASSLNVRWTPRSNYGYTF
15 TRBJ2-1 TRBV11-2 CASSARGGGAGEQFF
13 TRBJ1-5 TRBV29-1 CSVCRGENQPQHF
15 TRBJ2-1 TRBV2 CASTRDRGTYNEQFF
15 TRBJ1-4 TRBV4-3 CASSHSGRASEKLFF